The sequence of this TCR beta chain was determined in a study of cytomegalovirus exposure and HLA in healthy donors. TCRdb's copy holds only in-frame clones and misses some; the assay was immunoSEQ multiplex PCR. The top ten hold about 0.7% of the sample, which has about 140,000 clones, roughly nine tenths seen once. These donors were members of the roughly 120-subject validation cohort, a group separate from the roughly 700-subject first cohort. Points on this clone: The antigen remains unidentified.

Trimming took 4 bases from V and 4 from J; bases not matched to a gene: 7. CDR1 SGHTA and CDR2 FQGNSA come from the germline V gene. This CDR3 has 15 amino acids. Study-wide points: In vitro, a few CMV-associated chains proved specific for CMV antigens. Using the classifier, cytomegalovirus status was reportedly diagnosed with high specificity and sensitivity.

The chain has TRBV7-2 and TRBJ1-2; 9 bases agree with TRBD1. This receptor was taken from a man aged 18 to 30 in good health and CMV-seronegative. Source material: PBMCs. The CDR3 reads CASSSGPGQGYGYTF. In DNA form, the CDR3 reads TGTGCCAGCAGCTCGGGACCGGGACAGGGCTATGGCTACACCTTC.